The rows below give T cell receptor beta chains drawn from one sample of a study of T cell clones after liver transplantation. The data were produced by immunoSEQ multiplex PCR, yet TCRdb's version contains in-frame clones alone and is incomplete. The sample consists of more than 15,000 clones, approximately 88% of them appearing once. The sequenced sample was CD8+ T cells from blood, obtained before liver transplant. The source of these receptors is a human donor who received a liver transplant. Both conserved end residues are trimmed from each CDR3.

j_call	v_call	cdr3_aa
TRBJ1-1	TRBV4-3	ASSQEGVNTEAF
TRBJ2-3	TRBV5-1	ASSLLGVATDTQY
TRBJ2-6	TRBV18	ASSQQPSGANVLT
TRBJ1-1	TRBV28	ASSPGYLVYMNTEAF
TRBJ1-1	TRBV5-6	ASSLGGQVNTEAF
TRBJ2-7	TRBV6-5	ASSYTPGITYEQY
TRBJ2-5	TRBV7-2	ASSFGNTETQY
TRBJ1-2	TRBV27	ASSPGTGILRYT
TRBJ1-3	TRBV13	ASSLGRISGNTIY
TRBJ2-7	TRBV1	TSSHTRGLAGEPENEQY
TRBJ2-1	TRBV7-9	ASSLTTSGREEQF
TRBJ2-2	TRBV7-9	ASSPTGVNTGELF
TRBJ2-3	TRBV18	ASSPWGRGTDTQY
TRBJ1-2	TRBV6-5	ASSGTDRDGYT
TRBJ1-1	TRBV7-9	ASSLGGIEAF
TRBJ1-3	TRBV7-9	ASSPILGNTIY
TRBJ1-1	TRBV7-9	ASSRREDTEAF
TRBJ2-2	TRBV2	ASGGAGELF
TRBJ1-1	TRBV5-1	ASSSGQGGTEAF
TRBJ1-5	TRBV19	ASSIAGRSNQPQH
TRBJ2-7	TRBV10-2	ASSGGTGDLYEQY
TRBJ2-3	TRBV9	ASSSGGVGVYTDTQY
TRBJ2-1	TRBV4-1	ASSPGLGTANEQF
TRBJ2-3	TRBV5-4	ASSPDRNMNTQY
TRBJ1-1	TRBV27	ASSLGRYTEAF
TRBJ2-3	TRBV6-5	ASSPPGLDTDTQY
TRBJ1-1	TRBV19	ASSMSARGMNTEAF
TRBJ2-1	TRBV29-1	SAWTGQEQF
TRBJ2-1	TRBV11-3	ASSLAFSNEQF
TRBJ2-2	TRBV30	AWTRRGPGELF
TRBJ1-2	TRBV27	ASSLSSPGTGYGYT
TRBJ2-7	TRBV19	ASSSRPDVAYEQY
TRBJ1-1	TRBV19	ASYDWGNTEAF
TRBJ2-7	TRBV6-5	ASKYSGSINEQY
TRBJ1-2	TRBV28	ASSLQGVTFYGYT
TRBJ2-1	TRBV7-9	ASSGLVNEQF
TRBJ2-7	TRBV4-1	ASSQVGESEQY
TRBJ2-3	TRBV7-2	ASSLVGSGSTDTQY
TRBJ2-7	TRBV4-1	ASSQDGGGGEQY
TRBJ1-1	TRBV10-3	AISGSRTVNTEAF
TRBJ1-1	TRBV27	ASRRYTRDRGRNEAF
TRBJ1-1	TRBV28	ASSLWQGSGTEAF
TRBJ1-1	TRBV19	ASSPQGNTEAF
TRBJ1-2	TRBV21-1	ASSKRPAGKHYGYT
TRBJ2-7	TRBV11-2	ASSLDRTISYEQY
TRBJ2-7	TRBV11-3	ASSPGARYEQY
TRBJ2-7	TRBV4-1	ASSPVSGLTYEQY
TRBJ2-7	TRBV4-1	ASSPDLKTGTGEQY
TRBJ2-1	TRBV15	ATSRATRATSYNEQF
TRBJ2-3	TRBV13	ASSLEDTDTQY
TRBJ2-1	TRBV7-6	ASSPFGDEQF
TRBJ2-1	TRBV5-4	ASSLGPNEQF
TRBJ1-1	TRBV11-2	ASSSLSGGNTEAF
TRBJ1-1	TRBV7-9	ASSPSPGTDFHTEAF
TRBJ1-2	TRBV7-9	ASSPDGYT
TRBJ2-1	TRBV10-1	ASSGPPPGLAENNEQF
TRBJ2-7	TRBV15	ATSREGRSSYEQY
TRBJ1-4	TRBV9	ASSVGRVNEKLF